The present entry profiles one T cell receptor beta chain with its context. Its antigen is unknown. A junction boundary mismatches the germline segment, possibly from a read error. The CDR3 spans 13 residues. CDR1 is SEHNR and CDR2 is FQNEAQ in the germline V gene (reference sequence). The data were taken from a study of blood T cells in healthy people across ages. The study's findings and limits: Naive CD4+ cells and diversity were both higher in long-lived donors than in aged donors. In older individuals, TCR beta diversity per million T cells was lower, falling roughly linearly with age.

The second PCR ran about 6 to 12 cycles with a sample-barcoded 5' primer and J-beta primers. In TCRdb, the 5' RACE reads were re-called with MiXCR into one record per CDR3 protein. The data hold nearly 800,000 distinct CDR3 sequences, with 20% to 30% observed a single time. These data are also associated with another study on T cells of mothers and their children. From that study: Thymic selection, a shaping force on TCR recombination output, acts similarly in related and unrelated pairs.

Material for sequencing was blood. This TCR derives from a boy aged 10-17 years in good health. The chain employs TRBV7-9 and TRBJ2-1, with 7 bases fitting TRBD1. The CDR3 here is CASSLDRGNERFF. In DNA form, the CDR3 reads TGTGCCAGCAGCTTAGACAGGGGCAATGAGCGGTTCTTC.